Listed below are T cell receptor beta chains from one sample, sequenced in a study of chemoradiotherapy in HPV16-positive cancers. TCRdb's table, derived via immunoSEQ multiplex PCR, lists solely in-frame clones and lacks some. The sample consists of about 2,200 clones, around 84% of them appearing once. The material sequenced was tumor tissue, taken from a patient who underwent chemoradiotherapy. The source of these receptors is a human donor with HPV-associated anogenital cancer. Each CDR3 is given with its conserved first and last residue. The D gene is left open where the match is weak. Part of the rows lack a size; the others show once, few, many or a class for expanded clones.

d_gene	v_gene	abundance	j_gene	CDR3aa	CDR3nt
.	TRBV29-1	.	TRBJ1-2	CSVDFGGF	TGCAGCGTTGACTTCGGGGGCTTC
TRBD2	TRBV5-1	few	TRBJ2-5	CASSSLAGGGQETQYF	TGCGCCAGCAGCTCGTTAGCGGGAGGAGGGCAAGAGACCCAGTACTTC
.	TRBV18	.	TRBJ1-1	CASLTGREAFF	TGTGCCAGCCTGACTGGACGTGAAGCTTTCTTT
.	TRBV29-1	.	TRBJ2-1	CSCGRDVYNEQFF	TGCAGCTGCGGGCGGGATGTCTACAATGAGCAGTTCTTC
.	TRBV2	.	TRBJ1-2	CASSELRSGGGGYTF	TGTGCCAGCAGTGAATTGAGGTCTGGGGGAGGCGGCTACACCTTC
TRBD1	TRBV7-2	.	TRBJ2-7	CASSLAGTGFYEQYF	TGTGCCAGCAGCTTAGCAGGGACAGGGTTCTACGAGCAGTACTTC
TRBD2	TRBV11-2	.	TRBJ2-1	CASSHSGNHNEQFF	TGTGCCAGCAGCCACAGCGGGAATCACAATGAGCAGTTCTTC
TRBD2	TRBV28	.	TRBJ2-7	CASSGTSGALSYEQYF	TGTGCCAGCAGTGGGACTAGCGGGGCCCTCTCCTACGAGCAGTACTTC
.	TRBV2	once	TRBJ2-1	CASSLLGTYHNEQFF	TGTGCCAGCAGCCTGCTCGGGACTTACCATAATGAGCAGTTCTTC
TRBD1	TRBV5-4	.	TRBJ2-2	CASSLGPGDRGSAGELFF	TGTGCCAGCAGCTTGGGTCCCGGGGACAGGGGGTCGGCCGGGGAGCTGTTTTTT
.	TRBV19	.	TRBJ1-1	CASSSNSQMNTEAFF	TGTGCCAGTAGTTCGAACTCCCAGATGAACACTGAAGCTTTCTTT
TRBD1	TRBV11-3	.	TRBJ1-4	CASSWTGFSDEKLFF	TGTGCCAGCAGCTGGACAGGGTTTTCAGATGAAAAACTGTTTTTT
.	TRBV4-1	.	TRBJ2-5	CASSRLERGPQETQYF	TGCGCCAGCAGCCGGCTGGAACGGGGGCCCCAAGAGACCCAGTACTTC
TRBD1	TRBV9	.	TRBJ1-2	CASSAGTGTAYGYTF	TGTGCCAGCAGCGCCGGAACCGGGACAGCCTATGGCTACACCTTC
.	TRBV2	.	TRBJ2-7	CASSSPSYEQYF	TGTGCCAGCAGCTCCCCTTCCTACGAGCAGTACTTC
.	TRBV6-6	.	TRBJ2-7	CASKADSLYEQYF	TGTGCCAGCAAGGCGGACAGCCTCTACGAGCAGTACTTC
.	TRBV6-4	few	TRBJ2-3	CASSVVGGTDTQYF	TGTGCCAGCAGTGTGGTCGGGGGCACAGATACGCAGTATTTT
.	TRBV4-1	.	TRBJ1-2	CASSQDTRGGYTF	TGCGCCAGCAGCCAAGATACGAGGGGTGGCTACACCTTC
.	TRBV5-5	.	TRBJ2-2	CASSAATRAGELFF	TGTGCCAGCAGCGCCGCGACGAGGGCAGGGGAGCTGTTTTTT
TRBD1	TRBV6-1	.	TRBJ2-7	CASSVRQGAINDF	TGTGCCAGCAGTGTAAGACAGGGGGCGATCAATGACTTC
.	TRBV10-2	.	TRBJ2-7	CASSRGSEAYEQYF	TGCGCCAGCAGCAGAGGTAGCGAGGCCTACGAGCAGTACTTC
.	TRBV19	once	TRBJ2-4	CASSKDGVAKNIQYF	TGTGCCAGTAGTAAAGACGGGGTAGCCAAAAACATTCAGTACTTC
.	TRBV11-3	.	TRBJ2-5	CASSPRGSQETQYF	TGTGCCAGCAGCCCGCGGGGTTCCCAAGAGACCCAGTACTTC
.	TRBV9	.	TRBJ2-6	CASSVGSLGANVLTF	TGTGCCAGCAGCGTAGGTTCCTTGGGGGCCAACGTCCTGACTTTC
.	TRBV10-2	.	TRBJ2-3	CASSDGGILTDTQYF	TGCGCCAGCAGTGATGGTGGGATCCTCACAGATACGCAGTATTTT
.	TRBV19	once	TRBJ2-2	CAARGPNTGELFF	TGTGCAGCGCGTGGGCCGAACACCGGGGAGCTGTTTTTT
.	TRBV5-6	.	TRBJ1-1	CASSLKVNTEAFF	TGTGCCAGCAGCTTAAAGGTGAACACTGAAGCTTTCTTT
TRBD2	TRBV27	.	TRBJ2-1	CASGLAGGGEQFF	TGTGCCTCGGGACTAGCGGGAGGGGGTGAGCAGTTCTTC
.	TRBV5-4	.	TRBJ2-2	CASSNRANTGELFF	TGTGCCAGCAGCAATCGAGCGAACACCGGGGAGCTGTTTTTT
.	TRBV20-1	.	TRBJ1-5	CSVPSGPQHF	TGCAGTGTTCCGTCCGGGCCCCAGCATTTT
TRBD1	TRBV11-2	.	TRBJ2-7	CASSLGQGAYEQYF	TGTGCCAGCAGCTTGGGACAGGGGGCCTACGAGCAGTACTTC
TRBD1	TRBV5-1	.	TRBJ2-5	CASSDGQGLQETQYF	TGCGCCAGCAGCGACGGACAGGGGCTCCAAGAGACCCAGTACTTC
.	TRBV19	.	TRBJ1-2	CASSIIYTTFNYGYTF	TGTGCCAGTAGTATCATCTACACGACCTTTAACTATGGCTACACCTTC
TRBD1	TRBV30	.	TRBJ1-2	CAWSVQGYYGYTF	TGTGCCTGGAGTGTACAGGGGTACTATGGCTACACCTTC
.	TRBV20-1	.	TRBJ2-1	CSVPSSNEQFF	TGCAGTGTCCCCAGTTCCAATGAGCAGTTCTTC
.	TRBV27	.	TRBJ2-7	CASGETYYEQYF	TGTGCCAGCGGGGAGACCTACTACGAGCAGTACTTC
.	TRBV19	.	TRBJ1-2	CASSIQTGHGYTF	TGTGCCAGTAGTATCCAGACAGGCCATGGCTACACCTTC
.	TRBV7-2	few	TRBJ2-7	CASSRRGSYEQYF	TGTGCCAGCAGCCGCCGGGGATCCTACGAGCAGTACTTC
.	TRBV30	once	TRBJ2-5	CAWSRGGETQYF	TGTGCCTGGAGTAGGGGGGGGGAGACCCAGTACTTC
.	TRBV2	.	TRBJ1-1	CASSEKQRQTEAFF	TGTGCCAGCAGTGAAAAACAGAGGCAAACTGAAGCTTTCTTT